This TCR beta chain is drawn from a study of shared clonotypes between healthy human individuals. Study findings and constraints: Shared clonotypes: approximately 5% naive CD4, around 3.5% naive CD8, around 2.4% memory CD4, around 0.4% memory CD8. Sequencing depth was a factor that was expected to affect clonotype sharing among donors. Estimated richness was generally greater in naive than memory subsets.

Selected positively for CCR7 and CD45RO-negative, naive CD8 cells excluded terminally differentiated effector memory CD45RA+ cells. Turning to this clone: Antigen: not known.

There are 16 residues in the CDR3. The V end lost 0 bases, the J end lost 3 bases, and 15 bases lay between the germline ends. CDR1 is LGHNA and CDR2 is YSLEER in the germline V gene. Assay execution took place at the deep level. Assay: immunoSEQ multiplex PCR; the TCRdb copy retains only in-frame clones and omits some. The data contain some 2,000,000 clones, roughly 94% of them seen just once; the ten biggest clones take up about 1.1%. This receptor was taken from a man aged 18 to 29 in good health. The V and J genes are TRBV4-3 and TRBJ2-7; D uncertain. The sample taken for sequencing was naive CD8+ T cells sorted from blood. In DNA, the CDR3 is TGCGCCAGCAGCCAAGATACCGCGTCAGAAGACTACGAGCAGTACTTC. This sequence encodes CASSQDTASEDYEQYF.